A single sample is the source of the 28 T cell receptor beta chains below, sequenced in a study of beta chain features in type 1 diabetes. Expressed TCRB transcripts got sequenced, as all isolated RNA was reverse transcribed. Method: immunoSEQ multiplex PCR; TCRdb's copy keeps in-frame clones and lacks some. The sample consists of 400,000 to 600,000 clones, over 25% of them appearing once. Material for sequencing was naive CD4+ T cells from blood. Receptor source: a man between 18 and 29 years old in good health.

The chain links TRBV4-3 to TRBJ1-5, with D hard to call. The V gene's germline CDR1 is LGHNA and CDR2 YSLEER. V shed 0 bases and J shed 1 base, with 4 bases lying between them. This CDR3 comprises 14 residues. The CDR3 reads CASSQDTSNQPQHF. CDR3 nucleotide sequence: TGCGCCAGCAGCCAAGACACCAGCAATCAGCCCCAGCATTTT.

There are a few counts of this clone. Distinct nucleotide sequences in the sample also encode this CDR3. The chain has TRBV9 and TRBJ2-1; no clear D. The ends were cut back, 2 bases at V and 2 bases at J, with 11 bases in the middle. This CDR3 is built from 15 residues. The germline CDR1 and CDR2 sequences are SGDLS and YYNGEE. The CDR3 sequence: CASSVRLAAYNEQFF. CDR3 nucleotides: TGTGCCAGCAGCGTCCGCCTCGCCGCCTACAATGAGCAGTTCTTC.

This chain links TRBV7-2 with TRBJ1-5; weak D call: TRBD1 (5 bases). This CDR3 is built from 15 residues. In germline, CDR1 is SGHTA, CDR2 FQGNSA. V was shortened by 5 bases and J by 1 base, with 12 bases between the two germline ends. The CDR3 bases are TGTGCCAGCAGCCCGTCGGGGCGAAGCAATCAGCCCCAGCATTTT. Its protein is CASSPSGRSNQPQHF.

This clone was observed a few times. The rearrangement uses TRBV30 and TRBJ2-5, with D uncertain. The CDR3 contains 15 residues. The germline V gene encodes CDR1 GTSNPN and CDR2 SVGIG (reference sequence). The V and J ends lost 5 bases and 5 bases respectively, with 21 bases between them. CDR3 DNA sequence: TGTGCCTGGGGACCAACGAACACGTTTGCGGAGACCCAGTACTTC. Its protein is CAWGPTNTFAETQYF.

CDR3 protein: CSGTGGGEQYF. For the CDR3, the DNA is TGCAGCGGAACAGGAGGGGGCGAGCAGTACTTC. The V and J genes are TRBV29-1 and TRBJ2-7, with D perhaps matching TRBD1 or TRBD2 (6 bases each). Germline-derived CDR1 and CDR2 are SQVTM and ANQGSEA. The length of the CDR3 is 11 residues. V was shortened by 7 bases and J by 6 bases, with 13 bases between the two germline ends.

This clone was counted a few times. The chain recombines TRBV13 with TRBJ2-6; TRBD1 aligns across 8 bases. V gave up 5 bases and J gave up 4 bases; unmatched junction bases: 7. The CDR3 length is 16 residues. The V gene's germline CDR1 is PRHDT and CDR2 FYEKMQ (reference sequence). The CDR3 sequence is CASSLRTGSGANVLTF. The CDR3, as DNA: TGTGCCAGCAGCCTCCGGACAGGGTCCGGGGCCAACGTCCTGACTTTC.

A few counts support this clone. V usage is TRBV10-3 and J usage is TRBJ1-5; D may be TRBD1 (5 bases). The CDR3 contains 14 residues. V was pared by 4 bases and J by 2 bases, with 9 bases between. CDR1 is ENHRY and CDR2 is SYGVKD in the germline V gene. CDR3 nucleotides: TGTGCCATCAGTGGGTCGGGGGGCAATCAGCCCCAGCATTTT. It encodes CAISGSGGNQPQHF.

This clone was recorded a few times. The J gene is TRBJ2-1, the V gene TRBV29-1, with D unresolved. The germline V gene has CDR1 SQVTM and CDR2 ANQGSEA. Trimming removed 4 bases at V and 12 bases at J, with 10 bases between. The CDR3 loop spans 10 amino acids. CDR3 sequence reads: CSVGDITQFF. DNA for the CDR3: TGCAGCGTTGGGGATATCACGCAGTTCTTC.

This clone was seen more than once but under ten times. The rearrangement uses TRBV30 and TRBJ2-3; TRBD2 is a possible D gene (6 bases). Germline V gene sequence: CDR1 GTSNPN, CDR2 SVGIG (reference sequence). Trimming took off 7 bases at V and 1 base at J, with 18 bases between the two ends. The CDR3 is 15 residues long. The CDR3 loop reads CAFYPGRERTDTQYF. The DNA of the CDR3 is TGTGCCTTTTACCCTGGGCGGGAACGCACAGATACGCAGTATTTT.

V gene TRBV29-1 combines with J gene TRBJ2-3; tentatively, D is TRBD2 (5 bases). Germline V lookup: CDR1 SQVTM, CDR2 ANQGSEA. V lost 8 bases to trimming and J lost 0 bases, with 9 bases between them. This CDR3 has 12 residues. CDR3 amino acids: CSLRTSTDTQYF. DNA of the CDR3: TGCAGCCTACGGACTAGCACAGATACGCAGTATTTT.

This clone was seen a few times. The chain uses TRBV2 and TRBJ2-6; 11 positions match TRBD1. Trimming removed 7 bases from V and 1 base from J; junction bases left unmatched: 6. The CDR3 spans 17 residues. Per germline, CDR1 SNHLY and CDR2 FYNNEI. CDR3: CASTEDRGLSGANVLTF. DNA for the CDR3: TGTGCCAGCACCGAGGACAGGGGGCTATCTGGGGCCAACGTCCTGACTTTC.

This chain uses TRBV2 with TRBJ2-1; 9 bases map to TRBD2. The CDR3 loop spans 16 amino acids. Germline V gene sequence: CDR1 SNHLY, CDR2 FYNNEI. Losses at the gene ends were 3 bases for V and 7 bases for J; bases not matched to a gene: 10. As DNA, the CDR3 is TGTGCCAGCAGTGAGTCCAGCGGGAGGTGGGGAAATGAGCAGTTCTTC. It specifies CASSESSGRWGNEQFF.

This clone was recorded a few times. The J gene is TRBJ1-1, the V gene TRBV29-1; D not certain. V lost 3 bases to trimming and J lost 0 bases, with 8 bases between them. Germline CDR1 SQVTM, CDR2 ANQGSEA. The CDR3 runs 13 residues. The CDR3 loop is CSVEELVNTEAFF. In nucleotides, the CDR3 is TGCAGCGTTGAGGAGTTGGTGAACACTGAAGCTTTCTTT.

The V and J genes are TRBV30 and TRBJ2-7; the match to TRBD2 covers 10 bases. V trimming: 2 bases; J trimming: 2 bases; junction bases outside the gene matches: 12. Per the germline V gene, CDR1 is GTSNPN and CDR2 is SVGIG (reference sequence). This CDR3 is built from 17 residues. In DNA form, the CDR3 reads TGTGCCTGGAGTTCCTCAAGGACTAGCGGAGCACCCTACGAGCAGTACTTC. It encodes CAWSSSRTSGAPYEQYF.

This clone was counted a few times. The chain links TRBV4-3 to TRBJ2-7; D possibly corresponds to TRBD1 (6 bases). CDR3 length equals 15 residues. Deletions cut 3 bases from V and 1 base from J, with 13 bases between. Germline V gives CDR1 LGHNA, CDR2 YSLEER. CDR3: CASSQVRDTSYEQYF. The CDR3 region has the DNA TGCGCCAGCAGCCAGGTCCGGGACACTTCCTACGAGCAGTACTTC.

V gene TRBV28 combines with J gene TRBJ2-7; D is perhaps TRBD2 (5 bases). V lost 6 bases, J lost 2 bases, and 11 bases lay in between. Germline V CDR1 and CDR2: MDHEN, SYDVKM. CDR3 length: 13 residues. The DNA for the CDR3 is TGTGCCAGCAGCCGCGGACTCCCCTACGAGCAGTACTTC. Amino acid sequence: CASSRGLPYEQYF.

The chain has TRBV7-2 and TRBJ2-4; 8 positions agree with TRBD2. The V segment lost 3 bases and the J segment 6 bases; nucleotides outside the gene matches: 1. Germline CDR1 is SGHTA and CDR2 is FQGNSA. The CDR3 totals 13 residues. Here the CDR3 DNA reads TGTGCCAGCAGCTTTCGGGGGGGAAACATTCAGTACTTC. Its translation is CASSFRGGNIQYF.

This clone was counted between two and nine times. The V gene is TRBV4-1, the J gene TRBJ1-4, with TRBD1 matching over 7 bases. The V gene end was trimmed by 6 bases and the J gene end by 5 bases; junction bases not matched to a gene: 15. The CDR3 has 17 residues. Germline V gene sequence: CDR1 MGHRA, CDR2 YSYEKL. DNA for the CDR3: TGCGCCAGCAGACGTCTTTTCTCCGGGACAGAGAATGAAAAACTGTTTTTT. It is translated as CASRRLFSGTENEKLFF.

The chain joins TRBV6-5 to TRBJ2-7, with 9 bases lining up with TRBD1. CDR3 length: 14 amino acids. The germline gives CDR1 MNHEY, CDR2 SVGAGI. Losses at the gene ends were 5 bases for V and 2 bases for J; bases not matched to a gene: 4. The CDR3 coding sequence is TGTGCCAGCAGTCGAGGGACAGGGACCTACGAGCAGTACTTC. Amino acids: CASSRGTGTYEQYF.

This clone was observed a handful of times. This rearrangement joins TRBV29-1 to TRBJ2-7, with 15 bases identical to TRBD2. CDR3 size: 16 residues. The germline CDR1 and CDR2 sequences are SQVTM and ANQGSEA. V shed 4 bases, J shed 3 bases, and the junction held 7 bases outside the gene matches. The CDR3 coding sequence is TGCAGCGTTGCGGGACTAGCGGGAGGTTCAGACTACGAGCAGTACTTC. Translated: CSVAGLAGGSDYEQYF.

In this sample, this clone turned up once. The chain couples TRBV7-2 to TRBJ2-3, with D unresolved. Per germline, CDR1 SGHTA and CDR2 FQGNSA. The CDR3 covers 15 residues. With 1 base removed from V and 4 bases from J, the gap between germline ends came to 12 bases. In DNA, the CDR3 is TGTGCCAGCAGCTTAGACCTGCACGGAGCAGATACGCAGTATTTT. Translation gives CASSLDLHGADTQYF.

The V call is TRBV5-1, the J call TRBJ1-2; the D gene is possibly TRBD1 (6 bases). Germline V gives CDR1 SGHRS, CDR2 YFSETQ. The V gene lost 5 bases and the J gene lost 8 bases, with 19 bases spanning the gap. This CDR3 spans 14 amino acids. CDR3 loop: CASSSRTAGGGYTF. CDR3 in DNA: TGCGCCAGCAGTTCCCGGACAGCTGGTGGGGGCTACACCTTC.

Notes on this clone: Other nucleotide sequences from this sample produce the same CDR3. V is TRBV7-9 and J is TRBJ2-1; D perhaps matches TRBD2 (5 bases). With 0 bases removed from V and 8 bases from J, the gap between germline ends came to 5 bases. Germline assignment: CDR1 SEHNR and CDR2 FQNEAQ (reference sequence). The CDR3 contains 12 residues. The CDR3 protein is CASSLARDEQFF. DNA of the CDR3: TGTGCCAGCAGCTTAGCGAGGGATGAGCAGTTCTTC.

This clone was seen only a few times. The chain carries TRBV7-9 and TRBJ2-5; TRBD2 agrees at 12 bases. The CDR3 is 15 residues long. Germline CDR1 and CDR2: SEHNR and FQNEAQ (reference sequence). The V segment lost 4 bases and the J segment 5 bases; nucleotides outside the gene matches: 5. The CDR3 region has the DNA TGTGCCAGCAGCTCACTAGCGGGAGGAATTGAGACCCAGTACTTC. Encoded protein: CASSSLAGGIETQYF.

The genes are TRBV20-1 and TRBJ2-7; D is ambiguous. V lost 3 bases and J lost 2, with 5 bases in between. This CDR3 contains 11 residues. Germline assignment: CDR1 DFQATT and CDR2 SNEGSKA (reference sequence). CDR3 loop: CSASGAYEQYF. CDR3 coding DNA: TGCAGTGCTAGCGGAGCCTACGAGCAGTACTTC.

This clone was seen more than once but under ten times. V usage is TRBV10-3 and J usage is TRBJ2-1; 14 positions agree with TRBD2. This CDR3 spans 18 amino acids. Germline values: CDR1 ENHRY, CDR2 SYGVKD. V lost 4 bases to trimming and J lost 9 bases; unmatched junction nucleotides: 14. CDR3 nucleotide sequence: TGTGCCATCAGTGGACGGGGTCGCGGGACTAGCGGGAGCACTGAGCAGTTCTTC. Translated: CAISGRGRGTSGSTEQFF.

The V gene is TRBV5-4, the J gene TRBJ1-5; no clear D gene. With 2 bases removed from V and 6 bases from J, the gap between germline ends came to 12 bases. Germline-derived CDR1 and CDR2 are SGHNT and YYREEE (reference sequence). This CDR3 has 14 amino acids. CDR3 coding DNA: TGTGCCAGCAGCTTTGCGCCGGGTTCTCAGCCCCAGCATTTT. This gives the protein CASSFAPGSQPQHF.

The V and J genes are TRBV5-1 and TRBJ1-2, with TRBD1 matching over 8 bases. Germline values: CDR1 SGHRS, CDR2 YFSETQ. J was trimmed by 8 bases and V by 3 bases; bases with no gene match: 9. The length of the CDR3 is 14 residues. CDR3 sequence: CASSWSGQGEGYTF. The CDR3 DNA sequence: TGCGCCAGCAGCTGGTCCGGACAGGGAGAGGGCTACACCTTC. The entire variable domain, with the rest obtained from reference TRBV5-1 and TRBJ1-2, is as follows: KAGVTQTPRYLIKTRGQQVTLSCSPISGHRSVSWYQQTPGQGLQFLFEYFSETQRNKGNFPGRFSGRQFSNSRSEMNVSTLELGDSALYLCASSWSGQGEGYTFGSGTRLTVV.